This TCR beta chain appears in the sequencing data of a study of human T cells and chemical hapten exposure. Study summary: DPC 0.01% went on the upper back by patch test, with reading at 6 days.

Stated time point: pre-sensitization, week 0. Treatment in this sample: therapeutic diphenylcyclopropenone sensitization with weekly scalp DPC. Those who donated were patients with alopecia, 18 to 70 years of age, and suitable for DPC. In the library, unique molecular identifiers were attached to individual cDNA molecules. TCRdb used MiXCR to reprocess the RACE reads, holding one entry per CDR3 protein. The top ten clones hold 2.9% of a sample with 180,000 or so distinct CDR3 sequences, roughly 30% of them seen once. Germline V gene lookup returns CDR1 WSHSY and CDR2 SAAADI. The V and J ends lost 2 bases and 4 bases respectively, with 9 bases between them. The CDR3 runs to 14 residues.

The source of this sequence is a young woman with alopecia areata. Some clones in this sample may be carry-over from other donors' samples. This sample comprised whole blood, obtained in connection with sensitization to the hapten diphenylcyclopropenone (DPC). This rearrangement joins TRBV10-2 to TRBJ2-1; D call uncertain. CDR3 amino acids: CASSEMDHYNEQFF. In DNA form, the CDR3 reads TGCGCCAGCAGTGAGATGGACCATTACAATGAGCAGTTCTTC.